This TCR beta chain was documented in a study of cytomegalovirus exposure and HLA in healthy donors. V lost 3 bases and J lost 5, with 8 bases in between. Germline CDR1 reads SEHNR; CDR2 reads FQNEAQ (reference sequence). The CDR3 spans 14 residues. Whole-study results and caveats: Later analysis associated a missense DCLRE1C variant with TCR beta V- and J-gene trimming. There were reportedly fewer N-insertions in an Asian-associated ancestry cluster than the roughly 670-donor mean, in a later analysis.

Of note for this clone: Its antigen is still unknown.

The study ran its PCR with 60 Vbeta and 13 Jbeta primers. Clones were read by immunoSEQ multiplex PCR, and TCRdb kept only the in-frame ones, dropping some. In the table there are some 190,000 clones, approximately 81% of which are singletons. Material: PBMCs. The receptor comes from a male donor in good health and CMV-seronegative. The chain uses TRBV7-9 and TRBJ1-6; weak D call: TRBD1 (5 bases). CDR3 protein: CASSFDRNNSPLHF. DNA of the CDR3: TGTGCCAGCAGCTTCGACAGAAATAATTCACCCCTCCACTTT.